The next 4 T cell receptor beta chains were all read from a single sample in a study of shared clonotypes between healthy human individuals. Produced via immunoSEQ multiplex PCR; TCRdb's table is partial and in-frame only. The table records roughly 850,000 clones, roughly 96% of them present only once. Naive CD8 cells, CD45RO-negative and positively selected for CCR7, excluded terminally differentiated effector memory CD45RA+ cells. Sequencing was performed on naive CD8+ T cells sorted from blood. Receptors were obtained from a man aged 25-40 years in good health.

DNA for the CDR3: TGTGCCAGCAGCGAGACAGGGGGCGAGCAGTACTTC. The encoded protein is CASSETGGEQYF. This sequence joins TRBV9 and TRBJ2-7; 9 positions match TRBD1. V lost 3 bases, J lost 6 bases, and 1 base stayed unmatched. The germline V gene has CDR1 SGDLS and CDR2 YYNGEE. The CDR3 consists of 12 residues.

This clone appeared a few times. In nucleotides, the CDR3 is TGTGCCAGCAGCTTAGTTGACGAGCAGTACTTC. It yields the protein CASSLVDEQYF. The chain is built from TRBV7-9 and TRBJ2-7; D ambiguous. The CDR3 is made up of 11 amino acids. Trimming stripped 1 base from V and 5 bases from J, with 3 bases between. Germline V CDR1 and CDR2: SEHNR, FQNEAQ (reference sequence).

The chain combines TRBV18 with TRBJ1-2; no clear D gene. There are 16 residues in the CDR3. Germline V gene sequence: CDR1 KGHSH, CDR2 LQKENI. V lost 3 bases, J lost 3 bases, and 17 bases lay in between. Here the CDR3 reads CASSPPLGGADYGYTF. CDR3 in DNA: TGTGCCAGCTCACCTCCCCTTGGTGGAGCGGACTATGGCTACACCTTC.

Only one count was recorded for this clone. The V call is TRBV14, the J call TRBJ2-5, with a tentative D call TRBD2 (6 bases). The CDR3 runs 15 residues. Germline V gene sequence: CDR1 SGHDN, CDR2 FVKESK. Trimming took 2 bases from V and 3 from J, leaving 13 bases between them. The CDR3 region has the DNA TGTGCCAGCAGCCAACCGGAGGGGATGGAAGAGACCCAGTACTTC. Translating gives CASSQPEGMEETQYF.